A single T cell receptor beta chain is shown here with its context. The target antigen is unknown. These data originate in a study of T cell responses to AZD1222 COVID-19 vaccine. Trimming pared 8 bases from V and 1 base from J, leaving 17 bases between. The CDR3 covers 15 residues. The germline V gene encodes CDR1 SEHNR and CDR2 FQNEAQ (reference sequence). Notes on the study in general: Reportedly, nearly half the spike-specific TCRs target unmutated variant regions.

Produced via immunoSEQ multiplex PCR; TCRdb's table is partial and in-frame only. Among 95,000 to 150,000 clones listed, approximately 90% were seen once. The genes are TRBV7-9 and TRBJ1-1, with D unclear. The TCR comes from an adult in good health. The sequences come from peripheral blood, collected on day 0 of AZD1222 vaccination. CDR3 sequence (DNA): TGTGCCAGCTCCTTCTCTGGGCGGTCGAACACTGAAGCTTTCTTT. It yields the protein CASSFSGRSNTEAFF.